One sample yielded the 2 T cell receptor beta chains listed below, sequenced in a study of CD8 T cells in ankylosing spondylitis. TCRdb recomputed calls from the 5' RACE reads with MiXCR, one row per CDR3 protein. The sample includes a few hundred thousand distinct CDR3 sequences, around 10% seen only once; the top ten take 6% to 8.5%. The sequencing input was blood, either unsorted or a sorted T cell fraction (not recorded which). The receptors were gathered from a male donor with ankylosing spondylitis or in good health (not recorded which).

There are many counts of this clonotype. CDR3 DNA: TGCGCCAGCAGCTTGGGTTTGCAGAATTCACCCCTCCACTTT. This gives the protein CASSLGLQNSPLHF. The genes are TRBV5-1 and TRBJ1-6; no firm D call. The germline V gene encodes CDR1 SGHRS and CDR2 YFSETQ. The CDR3 is made up of 14 amino acids. With 0 bases removed from V and 7 bases from J, the gap between germline ends came to 8 bases.

This clonotype has more than one count but fewer than ten. The rearrangement joins TRBV7-9 to TRBJ2-2; no clear D gene. V was shortened by 5 bases and J by 1 base, with 8 bases between the two germline ends. CDR3 length equals 14 residues. The germline V gene encodes CDR1 SEHNR and CDR2 FQNEAQ (reference sequence). The CDR3 coding sequence is TGTGCCAGCAGCCCTAGTCGGAACACCGGGGAGCTGTTTTTT. Protein product: CASSPSRNTGELFF.